Presented here are 8 T cell receptor beta chains from one specimen sequenced in a study of shared clonotypes between healthy human individuals (dated by TCRdb to 2018 to 2020). Library preparation used the immunoSEQ multiplex PCR assay. TCRdb carries this immuneACCESS record with in-frame sequences only. Its versions omit some clonotypes, under half of them owing to an unresolved V gene in the studies checked, with the rest unexplained. This sample lists some 690,000 clones; roughly 87% were detected once. The top ten constitute 34% of the sample. The sequencing sample was made of memory CD8+ T cells from PBMCs. This specimen's cell subset or site label, per the study, means: CD45RO+ cells pooled with CCR7-negative TemRA cells. The receptors originated from a man between 18 and 29 years old in good health. Some clones in this sample may be carry-over from other donors' samples.

The chain links TRBV7-8 to TRBJ2-7, with D possibly matching TRBD1 (6 bases). Trimming removed 5 bases from V and 4 bases from J, with 24 bases in between. This CDR3 spans 17 amino acids. The germline CDR1 and CDR2 sequences are SGHVS and FQNEAQ. CDR3 sequence: CASSIGEMDRAIYEQYF. DNA of the CDR3: TGTGCCAGCAGCATAGGAGAAATGGACAGAGCGATTTACGAGCAGTACTTC.

The chain is built from TRBV2 and TRBJ2-7, with D possibly TRBD1 on 6 matching bases. Trimming cost V 5 bases and J 2 bases, with 13 bases left between them. Germline V gene lookup returns CDR1 SNHLY and CDR2 FYNNEI. The CDR3 is 14 amino acids. The CDR3 region has the DNA TGTGCCAGCAGTTCCAGACAGGATCCCTACGAGCAGTACTTC. It encodes CASSSRQDPYEQYF.

In the case of this clone: Other nucleotide sequences in the sample specify the same CDR3. The V and J genes are TRBV27 and TRBJ1-5; no clear D gene. From germline, CDR1 is MNHEY and CDR2 SMNVEV (reference sequence). This CDR3 has 14 amino acids. Trimming stripped 2 bases from V and 3 bases from J, with 8 bases between. As DNA, the CDR3 is TGTGCCAGCAGTTTAGGTCAGTACAATCAGCCCCAGCATTTT. Encoded protein: CASSLGQYNQPQHF.

The chain couples TRBV7-9 to TRBJ1-1; D is ambiguous. CDR1 and CDR2 (germline): SEHNR, FQNEAQ (reference sequence). The CDR3 is 12 amino acids. V gave up 4 bases and J gave up 6 bases, with 9 bases separating them. Written as DNA, the CDR3 is TGTGCCAGCAGCTCTTCTAAATCTGAAGCTTTCTTT. This codes for CASSSSKSEAFF. Using reference TRBV7-9 and TRBJ1-1 for the parts outside the CDR3, the full variable domain is DTGVSQNPRHKITKRGQNVTFRCDPISEHNRLYWYRQTLGQGPEFLTYFQNEAQLEKSRLLSDRFSAERPKGSFSTLEIQRTEQGDSAMYLCASSSSKSEAFFGQGTRLTVV.

The rearrangement links TRBV27 to TRBJ2-2; no firm D call. The CDR3 sequence is 11 residues long. The V gene lost 6 bases and the J gene lost 7 bases, with 6 bases spanning the gap. Germline V gives CDR1 MNHEY, CDR2 SMNVEV (reference sequence). Here the CDR3 DNA reads TGTGCCAGCAGGGGCCTCGGGGAGCTGTTTTTT. Protein product: CASRGLGELFF.

The rearrangement joins TRBV7-2 to TRBJ2-2; 7 nucleotides line up with TRBD1. Germline values: CDR1 SGHTA, CDR2 FQGNSA. V dropped 6 bases and J dropped 6; count of bases not matched to a gene: 10. The CDR3 has 15 residues. The CDR3 sequence is CASRTGSILAGELFF. The CDR3 nucleotides read TGTGCCAGCAGGACAGGGTCTATACTCGCCGGGGAGCTGTTTTTT.

By sample fraction, this clone is medium-sized (0.01 to 0.1%). The rearrangement joins TRBV7-9 to TRBJ2-7; no firm D call. Germline V gene sequence: CDR1 SEHNR, CDR2 FQNEAQ (reference sequence). Trimming pared 5 bases from V and 5 bases from J, leaving 10 bases between. The CDR3 consists of 12 residues. This CDR3 reads CASSQTVNEQYF. Written as DNA, the CDR3 is TGTGCCAGCAGCCAAACAGTTAACGAGCAGTACTTC.

This sequence joins TRBV27 and TRBJ2-1; 9 bases fit TRBD2. This CDR3 comprises 16 residues. Trimming took 6 bases from V and 6 from J; bases not matched to a gene: 12. Germline V gene lookup returns CDR1 MNHEY and CDR2 SMNVEV (reference sequence). As DNA, the CDR3 is TGTGCCAGCAGGCGGGGGTCTGGACTAGCGTTCAATGAGCAGTTCTTC. Translated: CASRRGSGLAFNEQFF.